This TCR beta chain was observed in a study of Ad26.COV2.S vaccination and SARS-CoV-2 variants. Overall study context: Into the muscle, Ad26.COV2.S was dosed once or twice, 56 days apart. Study results and limitations: It was found that vaccine and placebo recipients had similar non-spike TCR breadth.

The CDR3 extends over 19 amino acids. CDR1 and CDR2 from the germline V gene are SEHNR and FQNEAQ (reference sequence). Losses at the gene ends were 2 bases for V and 3 bases for J; bases not matched to a gene: 11. Treatment reported: about 20 received Ad26.COV2.S at low or high dose, single or two shots; a few received placebo; per-sample allocation not given. Sampling took place 63 days after the first vaccine or placebo injection. Boston provided a donor who was an adult aged 18-55 years. Profiling relied on immunoSEQ multiplex PCR, and the TCRdb table lists in-frame clones only, not all of them. The sample has about 350,000 clones; 88% are singletons. With respect to this clone: Its specificity is not known.

The sequence derives from a person between 18 and 65 years old who received the Ad26.COV2.S COVID-19 vaccine or a placebo. The chain links TRBV7-9 to TRBJ2-7, with 15 bases fitting TRBD2. Sequenced here: peripheral blood, sampled in a trial of Ad26.COV2.S vaccine versus placebo. In DNA, the CDR3 is TGTGCCAGCAGCTTAATCCGGGGCGGGACTAGCGGGGGGTACTACGAGCAGTACTTC. This encodes CASSLIRGGTSGGYYEQYF. Based on the CDR3 plus reference TRBV7-9 and TRBJ2-7, the full variable domain is DTGVSQNPRHKITKRGQNVTFRCDPISEHNRLYWYRQTLGQGPEFLTYFQNEAQLEKSRLLSDRFSAERPKGSFSTLEIQRTEQGDSAMYLCASSLIRGGTSGGYYEQYFGPGTRLTVT.